Listed here are 22 T cell receptor beta chains from one sample, sequenced in a study of cytomegalovirus exposure and HLA in healthy donors. The repertoire was sequenced with immunoSEQ multiplex PCR; TCRdb's copy has only in-frame clones and lacks some. This sample carries some 71,000 clones, over 90% of them seen once, and the ten largest clones take more than 0.9%. The material sequenced was PBMCs. The receptors shown here come from a woman under 30 in good health and CMV-seronegative.

The rearrangement uses TRBV5-1 and TRBJ2-1; D unclear. The germline V gene encodes CDR1 SGHRS and CDR2 YFSETQ. With 0 bases removed from V and 5 bases from J, the gap between germline ends came to 9 bases. The CDR3 totals 14 residues. CDR3 nucleotides: TGCGCCAGCAGCTTGGCCGGGTGGGACAATGAGCAGTTCTTC. Protein product: CASSLAGWDNEQFF.

DNA of the CDR3: TGTGCCAGCAGTCCACCCATTCTAGCGGGAGCTCGAAATGAGCAGTTCTTC. This gives the protein CASSPPILAGARNEQFF. The chain joins TRBV28 to TRBJ2-1, with 10 bases that match TRBD2. CDR3 length equals 17 residues. Germline trimming cut 5 bases from V and 7 bases from J; bases unmatched to any gene: 14. Looked up from germline, CDR1 is MDHEN and CDR2 is SYDVKM.

The genes are TRBV9 and TRBJ1-4, with D possibly matching TRBD1 (5 bases). The CDR3 loop spans 13 amino acids. The V gene's germline CDR1 is SGDLS and CDR2 YYNGEE. With 8 bases removed from V and 0 bases from J, the gap between germline ends came to 8 bases. CDR3 amino acids: CASGGTTNEKLFF. As DNA, the CDR3 is TGTGCCAGTGGGGGGACAACTAATGAAAAACTGTTTTTT. Looking up the rest from reference TRBV9 and TRBJ1-4 gives the full variable domain: DSGVTQTPKHLITATGQRVTLRCSPRSGDLSVYWYQQSLDQGLQFLIQYYNGEERAKGNILERFSAQQFPDLHSELNLSSLELGDSALYFCASGGTTNEKLFFGSGTQLSVL.

The chain combines TRBV7-3 with TRBJ2-2; 11 bases are shared with TRBD2. The CDR3 contains 16 residues. Trimming at V came to 4 bases and at J to 2 bases, leaving 3 bases not matched to a gene. Germline V gene data show CDR1 as SGHTA and CDR2 as FQGTGA. CDR3 in amino acids: CASSSGTSGNTGELFF. The DNA of the CDR3 is TGTGCCAGCAGCTCAGGGACTAGCGGAAACACCGGGGAGCTGTTTTTT.

The chain carries TRBV11-3 and TRBJ2-1; D is possibly TRBD2 (7 bases). The CDR3 is 15 residues long. V was trimmed by 5 bases and J by 2 bases, leaving 13 bases between them. Germline CDR1 is SGHNT and CDR2 is YENEEA. The CDR3 sequence is CASSPEGGTYNEQFF. The CDR3 region has the DNA TGTGCCAGCAGCCCTGAGGGGGGGACCTACAATGAGCAGTTCTTC. Full variable domain (rest looked up from reference TRBV11-3 and TRBJ2-1): EAGVVQSPRYKIIEKKQPVAFWCNPISGHNTLYWYLQNLGQGPELLIRYENEEAVDDSQLPKDRFSAERLKGVDSTLKIQPAELGDSAVYLCASSPEGGTYNEQFFGPGTRLTVL.

V usage is TRBV6-5 and J usage is TRBJ2-6; 8 nucleotides line up with TRBD2. The CDR3 is 15 residues long. Germline CDR1 MNHEY, CDR2 SVGAGI. The junction had 1 base not matched to a gene; V was cut back by 4 bases and J by 2 bases. CDR3 coding DNA: TGTGCCAGCAGTTCAGCGGGAGCTGGGGCCAACGTCCTGACTTTC. Protein product: CASSSAGAGANVLTF.

The CDR3 loop is CASSLSSGGGNEQYF. In DNA, the CDR3 is TGTGCCAGCAGTTTATCTAGCGGGGGCGGCAACGAGCAGTACTTC. The V and J genes are TRBV27 and TRBJ2-7, with 9 bases identical to TRBD2. Germline V gene lookup returns CDR1 MNHEY and CDR2 SMNVEV (reference sequence). This CDR3 has 15 residues. The J segment lost 5 bases and the V segment lost 0 bases, leaving 5 bases of the junction unmatched.

This sequence joins TRBV14 and TRBJ1-1; 9 bases are a match to TRBD1. Germline values: CDR1 SGHDN, CDR2 FVKESK. The length of the CDR3 is 14 residues. After removal of 3 bases from V and 7 bases from J, the junction contained 6 bases not matched to a gene. CDR3 loop: CASSHWTGDDEAFF. The CDR3 DNA sequence: TGTGCCAGCAGCCACTGGACAGGGGACGATGAAGCTTTCTTT.

This rearrangement joins TRBV28 to TRBJ1-1, with a weak D call TRBD1 (6 bases). CDR3 size: 13 residues. Germline V gives CDR1 MDHEN, CDR2 SYDVKM. V lost 10 bases and J lost 5, with 17 bases in between. In nucleotides, the CDR3 is TGTGCCACGCGTGGGGGCCTGGGGACTGAAGCTTTCTTT. Protein: CATRGGLGTEAFF.

V usage is TRBV7-3 and J usage is TRBJ1-1, with TRBD1 as a possible D gene (5 bases). Trimming removed 1 base at V and 5 bases at J, with 11 bases between. Germline V gene lookup returns CDR1 SGHTA and CDR2 FQGTGA. This CDR3 has 14 amino acids. The DNA of the CDR3 is TGTGCCAGCAGCTTAATGCAGGGATATACTGAAGCTTTCTTT. Amino acids: CASSLMQGYTEAFF.

On this clone: One end of the junction does not line up with germline, which may come from a read error. The chain is built from TRBV6-5 and TRBJ2-6; unclear D gene. This CDR3 comprises 13 residues. Germline CDR1 MNHEY, CDR2 SVGAGI. CDR3 loop: CASSVTGANVLTF. As DNA, the CDR3 is TGTGCCAGCAGTGTAACTGGTGCCAACGTCCTGACTTTC.

V and J are TRBV18 and TRBJ2-1; D possibly corresponds to TRBD1 (6 bases). CDR1 and CDR2 (germline): KGHSH, LQKENI. Trimming removed 5 bases from V and 4 bases from J, with 15 bases in between. The CDR3 is 15 residues long. CDR3 nucleotide sequence: TGTGCCAGCTCAGAGGACCGGGACATGTACAATGAGCAGTTCTTC. This encodes CASSEDRDMYNEQFF.

This chain joins TRBV29-1 and TRBJ2-3; no definite D call. Germline V gene lookup returns CDR1 SQVTM and CDR2 ANQGSEA. CDR3 length: 12 residues. The V gene lost 3 bases and the J gene lost 4 bases, with 8 bases spanning the gap. The CDR3 is CSVDYLADTQYF. The CDR3, as DNA: TGCAGCGTTGACTACCTGGCAGATACGCAGTATTTT.

The J gene is TRBJ2-1, the V gene TRBV5-1; weak D call: TRBD2 (5 bases). Trimming pared 0 bases from V and 7 bases from J, leaving 8 bases between. Germline loops: CDR1 SGHRS, CDR2 YFSETQ. The CDR3 is 13 residues long. This CDR3 is CASSLAGVNEQFF. The DNA for the CDR3 is TGCGCCAGCAGCTTGGCCGGGGTAAATGAGCAGTTCTTC.

The chain uses TRBV9 and TRBJ1-2; 11 bases line up with TRBD1. The J segment lost 8 bases and the V segment lost 0 bases, leaving 21 bases of the junction unmatched. CDR1 is SGDLS, CDR2 YYNGEE, per germline. CDR3 length: 20 residues. The CDR3 DNA reads TGTGCCAGCAGCGTAGCTCCTTTTCTACTCCGGGACAGGGGGACCTCAGGCTACACCTTC. Encoded protein: CASSVAPFLLRDRGTSGYTF.

This clone came up once. The J gene is TRBJ1-6, the V gene TRBV21-1. TRBV21-1 is tagged as a pseudogene. This CDR3 is 16 amino acids long. This CDR3 reads CASSKERDSYNSPLHF. CDR3 nucleotides: TGTGCCAGCAGCAAAGAGCGGGACTCCTATAATTCACCCCTCCACTTT.

This chain connects TRBV9 to TRBJ1-1; possible D gene TRBD1, 6 bases. This CDR3 spans 14 amino acids. Trimming took 2 bases from V and 8 from J, leaving 16 bases between them. CDR1 is SGDLS and CDR2 is YYNGEE in the germline V gene. Here the CDR3 reads CASSVLQSGDEAFF. The CDR3 coding sequence is TGTGCCAGCAGCGTTTTACAATCAGGGGACGAAGCTTTCTTT.

V gene TRBV7-2 combines with J gene TRBJ2-1; TRBD2 matches 13 bases. Trimming cost V 4 bases and J 5 bases; bases outside gene matches: 14. Germline assignment: CDR1 SGHTA and CDR2 FQGNSA. The CDR3 has 19 amino acids. The CDR3 sequence: CASSSTYPGLAGIDNEQFF. The CDR3 DNA reads TGTGCCAGCAGCTCCACCTATCCGGGACTAGCGGGGATCGACAATGAGCAGTTCTTC. The whole variable domain, filled in from reference TRBV7-2 and TRBJ2-1, reads GAGVSQSPSNKVTEKGKDVELRCDPISGHTALYWYRQSLGQGLEFLIYFQGNSAPDKSGLPSDRFSAERTGGSVSTLTIQRTQQEDSAVYLCASSSTYPGLAGIDNEQFFGPGTRLTVL.

This chain joins TRBV29-1 and TRBJ2-7; TRBD1 aligns across 9 bases. The CDR3 totals 12 residues. V lost 6 bases, J lost 5 bases, and 5 bases stayed unmatched. Germline-derived CDR1 and CDR2 are SQVTM and ANQGSEA. CDR3 DNA sequence: TGCAGCGTCGACAGGGGGAGGAACGAGCAGTACTTC. It codes for CSVDRGRNEQYF.

The V call is TRBV10-3, the J call TRBJ2-7; perhaps TRBD2 as D (6 bases). CDR3 length equals 9 residues. V lost 8 bases and J 8 bases, leaving 7 bases between the germline ends. Germline assignment: CDR1 ENHRY and CDR2 SYGVKD. CDR3 coding DNA: TGTGCCATCCGGGGGAAGCAGTACTTC. Translating it yields CAIRGKQYF.

This chain joins TRBV15 and TRBJ2-3; 8 bases match TRBD2. J gave up 1 base and V 0 bases, and 0 bases lay outside the gene matches. This CDR3 comprises 15 residues. Germline loops: CDR1 LNHNV, CDR2 YYDKDF (reference sequence). DNA for the CDR3: TGTGCCACCAGCAGAGAAGCGGGGGGCACAGATACGCAGTATTTT. Protein product: CATSREAGGTDTQYF.

The table lists this clone with a count of one. The chain carries TRBV7-3 and TRBJ1-1; tentative D call: TRBD1 (5 bases). V was clipped by 5 bases and J by 6 bases, with 13 bases between them. The CDR3 has 13 amino acids. CDR1 is SGHTA and CDR2 is FQGTGA in the germline V gene. CDR3 in amino acids: CASSRRRGSEAFF. In nucleotides, the CDR3 is TGTGCCAGCAGCCGGAGAAGGGGTTCTGAAGCTTTCTTT.